The 16 T cell receptor beta chains listed next were all sequenced from one sample in a study of shared clonotypes between healthy human individuals. Some clones are missing from TCRdb's copy, which holds only in-frame ones; the method was immunoSEQ multiplex PCR. The sample records millions of clones, more than 80% being singletons. Input material: naive CD4+ T cells from PBMCs. The subset is: CD45RA+ positively selected. The receptors were gathered from a man between 18 and 29 years old in good health. Some clones in this sample may be carry-over from other donors' samples.

In its sample, this clone was seen once. The chain links TRBV29-1 to TRBJ2-1; perhaps TRBD1 as D (5 bases). Trimming cost V 5 bases and J 5 bases, with 13 bases left between them. The length of the CDR3 is 13 residues. The germline V gene has CDR1 SQVTM and CDR2 ANQGSEA. The CDR3, as DNA: TGCAGCGTTTCAAGGACAACAGACAATGAGCAGTTCTTC. Protein: CSVSRTTDNEQFF.

The rearrangement uses TRBV19 and TRBJ2-6, with D unresolved. With 6 bases removed from V and 0 bases from J, the gap between germline ends came to 9 bases. This CDR3 spans 15 amino acids. Germline CDR1 and CDR2: LNHDA and SQIVND (reference sequence). CDR3 DNA: TGTGCCAGTAGGTTTAGCTACTCTGGGGCCAACGTCCTGACTTTC. Its translation: CASRFSYSGANVLTF.

This chain joins TRBV28 and TRBJ1-1; the match to TRBD1 covers 8 bases. The CDR3 is 17 residues long. With 2 bases clipped from V and 0 bases from J, the junction kept 8 bases outside the gene matches. Germline V gives CDR1 MDHEN, CDR2 SYDVKM. CDR3 sequence: CASSLPGTGDMNTEAFF. CDR3 DNA: TGTGCCAGCAGTTTACCCGGGACAGGAGACATGAACACTGAAGCTTTCTTT.

This rearrangement joins TRBV12-5 to TRBJ1-1; D is perhaps TRBD1 (5 bases). CDR1 and CDR2 from the germline V gene are LGHNT and FRNRAP. Between the trimmed V and J ends, which lost 7 bases and 5 bases, there was a span of 8 bases. The length of the CDR3 is 11 residues. Written as DNA, the CDR3 is TGTGCTAGTGCCAGGGAGACTGAAGCTTTCTTT. Its protein is CASARETEAFF.

The CDR3 coding sequence is TGTGCCAGCAGGGGCGGGACTAGCGGAGACTACGAGCAGTACTTC. Translating gives CASRGGTSGDYEQYF. The chain is built from TRBV6-5 and TRBJ2-7; TRBD2 aligns across 11 bases. Trimming at V came to 6 bases and at J to 3 bases, leaving 7 bases not matched to a gene. CDR1 MNHEY and CDR2 SVGAGI come from the germline V gene. The CDR3 length is 15 residues.

This chain joins TRBV9 and TRBJ2-1; 10 nucleotides align to TRBD1. The V gene end was trimmed by 3 bases and the J gene end by 9 bases; junction bases not matched to a gene: 15. CDR3 length: 17 residues. The germline gives CDR1 SGDLS, CDR2 YYNGEE. The CDR3 sequence is CASSAHGQGGTTGEQFF. DNA of the CDR3: TGTGCCAGCAGCGCTCACGGACAGGGGGGAACTACAGGTGAGCAGTTCTTC.

The chain has TRBV10-3 and TRBJ2-7; 10 bases are shared with TRBD2. This CDR3 is 14 amino acids long. CDR1 ENHRY and CDR2 SYGVKD come from the germline V gene. After removal of 4 bases from V and 4 bases from J, the junction contained 4 bases not matched to a gene. Written as DNA, the CDR3 is TGTGCCATCAGTGGGGGGACTAGCGAGTACGAGCAGTACTTC. Amino acids: CAISGGTSEYEQYF.

This clone showed up just once. The rearrangement uses TRBV18 and TRBJ1-2; D is uncertain. In germline, CDR1 is KGHSH, CDR2 LQKENI. V was cut by 6 bases and J by 4 bases, with 21 bases left in between. CDR3 size: 16 residues. CDR3 coding DNA: TGTGCCAGCTCCGCCACTACCAGCGGCAGCAGCTATGGCTACACCTTC. Translated, it gives CASSATTSGSSYGYTF. Filled out from reference TRBV18 and TRBJ1-2, the complete variable domain reads NAGVMQNPRHLVRRRGQEARLRCSPMKGHSHVYWYRQLPEEGLKFMVYLQKENIIDESGMPKERFSAEFPKEGPSILRIQQVVRGDSAAYFCASSATTSGSSYGYTFGSGTRLTVV.

The gene calls are TRBV2 and TRBJ2-7; D gene uncertain. Germline V gene lookup returns CDR1 SNHLY and CDR2 FYNNEI. This CDR3 has 13 residues. V was shortened by 10 bases and J by 0 bases, with 13 bases between the two germline ends. The CDR3 sequence is CATNDVFSYEQYF. CDR3 bases: TGTGCCACCAACGATGTCTTCTCCTACGAGCAGTACTTC.

The rearrangement links TRBV6-4 to TRBJ2-3; TRBD2 matches 9 bases. J gave up 1 base and V 4 bases, and 3 bases lay outside the gene matches. Germline V gene lookup returns CDR1 MRHNA and CDR2 SNTAGT. CDR3 length equals 15 residues. CDR3 sequence (DNA): TGTGCCAGCAGTGTATTAGCGGGGGGCACAGATACGCAGTATTTT. It is translated as CASSVLAGGTDTQYF.

Comment on this clone: Other DNA sequences from this sample encode an identical CDR3 as well. The genes are TRBV7-9 and TRBJ2-3, with D hard to call. Trimming stripped 1 base from V and 3 bases from J, with 8 bases between. Germline CDR1 and CDR2: SEHNR and FQNEAQ (reference sequence). The CDR3 totals 14 residues. CDR3 DNA: TGTGCCAGCAGCTTAGGTTGGGGTACAGATACGCAGTATTTT. This encodes CASSLGWGTDTQYF.

J is TRBJ2-7 and V is TRBV5-5; no clear D gene. Germline CDR1 and CDR2: SGHKS and YYEKEE (reference sequence). V dropped 4 bases and J dropped 5 bases, with 19 bases sitting between them. CDR3 length: 15 residues. The CDR3 nucleotides read TGTGCCAGCAGCGGTCGAACATCAACTAACGACGAGCAGTACTTC. This codes for CASSGRTSTNDEQYF.

The V call is TRBV5-1, the J call TRBJ1-3, with TRBD1 as a possible D gene (6 bases). Germline V gene sequence: CDR1 SGHRS, CDR2 YFSETQ. The germline V and J ends were trimmed by 3 bases and 0 bases, with 10 bases remaining between them. This CDR3 has 15 residues. The CDR3 DNA is TGCGCCAGCAGCTCTACAGGGACCTCTGGAAACACCATATATTTT. Translation gives CASSSTGTSGNTIYF.

The chain carries TRBV10-1 and TRBJ2-3, with 7 bases matching TRBD1. There are 14 residues in the CDR3. Germline CDR1 is WNHNN and CDR2 is SYGVQD (reference sequence). Unmatched junction bases numbered 7, after V lost 9 bases and J lost 1 base. In DNA, the CDR3 is TGCGCCAGAAGGGGGCCGTCAGGCACAGATACGCAGTATTTT. This sequence encodes CARRGPSGTDTQYF.

The chain couples TRBV6-6 to TRBJ2-6; 8 bases fit TRBD1. The CDR3 contains 16 residues. V trimming: 6 bases; J trimming: 3 bases; junction bases outside the gene matches: 7. Germline values: CDR1 MNHNY, CDR2 SVGAGI (reference sequence). The CDR3: CASRENRGIGANVLTF. The CDR3 DNA sequence: TGTGCCAGCAGGGAAAACAGGGGGATTGGGGCCAACGTCCTGACTTTC.

The chain carries TRBV9 and TRBJ1-4, with D possibly TRBD1 on 5 matching bases. V was trimmed by 5 bases and J by 3 bases, leaving 8 bases between them. The germline V gene encodes CDR1 SGDLS and CDR2 YYNGEE. The CDR3 has 13 residues. The DNA for the CDR3 is TGTGCCAGCAGGGGGGGACCTAATGAAAAACTGTTTTTT. This sequence encodes CASRGGPNEKLFF.